This is a list of T cell receptor beta chains from one sample in a study of cytomegalovirus exposure and HLA in healthy donors. Clones were read by immunoSEQ multiplex PCR, and TCRdb kept only the in-frame ones, dropping some. The table lists 150,000 or so clones, roughly 80% of them singletons, with around 2.5% in the top ten. The sequencing input was PBMCs. These receptors were collected from a female donor in good health and CMV-seronegative. CDR3s include the opening cysteine and the closing phenylalanine or tryptophan. A D gene is named only where the DNA matches it firmly. Size values are once, few and many counts, or a class for expanded clones, and some rows have none.

d_call	j_call	clone_size	v_call	cdr3_nt	cdr3_aa
NA	TRBJ2-7	NA	TRBV21-1	TGTGCCCGTTCGACAGGGGGCCCGGGGGAGCAGTACTTC	CARSTGGPGEQYF
TRBD1	TRBJ1-2	few	TRBV5-8	TGTGCCAGCAGCTCCACAGGGGGCCGCGGCTACACCTTC	CASSSTGGRGYTF
TRBD1	TRBJ2-1	NA	TRBV9	TGTGCCAGCAGCGTAGCCGGGACAGGGATCTCCTACAATGAGCAGTTCTTC	CASSVAGTGISYNEQFF
NA	TRBJ1-4	NA	TRBV6-1	TGTGCCAGCAGTGGTGACAAGACCGAAAAACTGTTTTTT	CASSGDKTEKLFF
NA	TRBJ1-5	NA	TRBV20-1	TGCAGTGCCGGACTTAATCAGCCCCAGCATTTT	CSAGLNQPQHF
TRBD2	TRBJ2-1	NA	TRBV29-1	TGCAGCGTTGTCCCCCGTGAGCGGGAGGGGCTCAATGAGCAGTTCTTC	CSVVPREREGLNEQFF
NA	TRBJ2-7	NA	TRBV7-9	TGTGCCAGCAGCTTAACCCGACAGCCCGCCTACGAGCAGTACTTC	CASSLTRQPAYEQYF
NA	TRBJ1-2	NA	TRBV18	TGTGCCAGCTCACCGGCAGGCCCCGATGGCTACACCTTC	CASSPAGPDGYTF
NA	TRBJ1-1	NA	TRBV30	TGTGCCTGGAGGTTAGGGGAAACTGAAGCTTTCTTT	CAWRLGETEAFF
NA	TRBJ1-5	NA	TRBV2	TGTGCCAGCAGTAGGCAGGGGAGCAATCAGCCCCAGCATTTT	CASSRQGSNQPQHF
TRBD1	TRBJ2-5	NA	TRBV28	TGTGCCAGCAGTTCTTTAGGGACAGGGGAAGAGACCCAGTACTTC	CASSSLGTGEETQYF
NA	TRBJ1-2	NA	TRBV19	TGTGCCAGCGTACAGGGTTTTAATGGCTACACCTTC	CASVQGFNGYTF
NA	TRBJ1-1	NA	TRBV5-4	TGTGCCAGCAGCTTGGGGGGAGGAAGAGAGGCTTTCTTT	CASSLGGGREAFF
NA	TRBJ1-1	NA	TRBV5-1	TGCGCCAGCAGCTTGAGACGGGAGAACACTGAAGCTTTCTTT	CASSLRRENTEAFF
NA	TRBJ1-1	NA	TRBV29-1	TGCAGCGTTGACGGGGGGACTGAAGCTTTCTTT	CSVDGGTEAFF
TRBD2	TRBJ2-7	NA	TRBV30	TGTGCCTGGGCTACTAGCGTCGAGCAGTACTTC	CAWATSVEQYF
TRBD2	TRBJ2-5	few	TRBV30	TGTGCCTGGAGTGTACGTTCAAGCGGGGCCCGAGAGACCCAGTACTTC	CAWSVRSSGARETQYF
NA	TRBJ1-2	NA	TRBV29-1	TGCAGCGCCGGCATGGAGGAGCATGGCTACACCTTC	CSAGMEEHGYTF
NA	TRBJ1-5	NA	TRBV18	TGTGCCAGCTCACCAATAGGGGAAAGCCAGCCCCAGCATTTT	CASSPIGESQPQHF
NA	TRBJ1-2	NA	TRBV19	TGTGCGTCCCACGCCGGCGGCTCCTATGGCTACACCTTC	CASHAGGSYGYTF
TRBD1	TRBJ1-2	NA	TRBV5-4	TGTGCCAGCAGCGTCGTACAGGGGGTGGGGGACTACACCTTC	CASSVVQGVGDYTF
NA	TRBJ1-1	NA	TRBV4-1	TGCGCCAGCAGCCAAGTGGCTAACAGTCTGAACACTGAAGCTTTCTTT	CASSQVANSLNTEAFF
TRBD1	TRBJ1-2	NA	TRBV5-1	TGCGCCAGCAGCTGGGGGACAGGGAATGGCTACACCTTC	CASSWGTGNGYTF
NA	TRBJ1-1	once	TRBV27	TGTGCCAGCAGTACAAGCCAGGGGAACACTGAAGCTTTCTTT	CASSTSQGNTEAFF
NA	TRBJ1-1	NA	TRBV19	TGTGCCAGTAGTATGGGGGGCACTGAAGCTTTCTTT	CASSMGGTEAFF
NA	TRBJ2-1	once	TRBV29-1	TGCAGCGTTGAGGGGCTATTATACAATGAGCAGTTCTTC	CSVEGLLYNEQFF
NA	TRBJ1-1	NA	TRBV30	TGTGCCTGGAGTGTAGGGGTGAACACTGAAGCTTTCTTT	CAWSVGVNTEAFF
NA	TRBJ2-1	NA	TRBV7-6	TGTGCCAGCAGCTTAGTTGGAGCGGAGACCTACAATGAGCAGTTCTTC	CASSLVGAETYNEQFF
NA	TRBJ1-5	NA	TRBV28	TGTGCCAGCAGTTTTGGAGGGCCCCAGCATTTT	CASSFGGPQHF
NA	TRBJ2-1	once	TRBV28	TGTGCCAGCATCGGCGGGATCGTAAATGAGCAGTTCTTC	CASIGGIVNEQFF
TRBD1	TRBJ1-1	once	TRBV6-1	TGTGCCAGCGCTTATACAGGGGAGAACACTGAAGCTTTCTTT	CASAYTGENTEAFF
NA	TRBJ2-5	NA	TRBV7-9	TGTGCCAGCCGAACTTCGACAGTCCAAGAGACCCAGTACTTC	CASRTSTVQETQYF
TRBD2	TRBJ2-3	NA	TRBV2	TGTGCCAGCAGTGGCTTAGGAACTAGCGGGACGGATACGCAGTATTTT	CASSGLGTSGTDTQYF
NA	TRBJ2-7	NA	TRBV4-3	TGCGCCAGCAGCCAGGGTGTACGGGAGTACGAGCAGTGCTTC	CASSQGVREYEQCF
NA	TRBJ2-7	few	TRBV7-2	TGTGCCAGCAGCTTGGCAGGATCTTCCTACGAGCAGTACTTC	CASSLAGSSYEQYF
TRBD2	TRBJ2-3	NA	TRBV9	TGTGCCAGCAGCGCCAGCGGGAGGGGAGCTGATACGCAGTATTTT	CASSASGRGADTQYF
TRBD2	TRBJ2-5	NA	TRBV7-9	TGTGCCAGCAGCTTAGTCGGCGGGAGGGCCTATGAGACCCAGTACTTC	CASSLVGGRAYETQYF
NA	TRBJ1-2	NA	TRBV6-5	TGTGCCAGCAGTTACTCGACGAGGTCTTCTAACTATGGCTACACCTTC	CASSYSTRSSNYGYTF
TRBD1	TRBJ1-2	NA	TRBV18	TGTGCCAGCTCACGCCTGGGACAGGGAGAGTATGGCTACACCTTC	CASSRLGQGEYGYTF
NA	TRBJ1-2	NA	TRBV27	TGTGCCAGCAGTTTACTAGGGGGGGTCAACTATGGCTACACCTTC	CASSLLGGVNYGYTF
TRBD2	TRBJ2-5	NA	TRBV25-1	TGTGCCAGCAGTGAATATAGAGGGAGGGATCAAGAGACCCAGTACTTC	CASSEYRGRDQETQYF
NA	TRBJ2-2	once	TRBV2	TGTGCCAGCAGTGCGACTCGGAACACCGGGGAGCTGTTTTTT	CASSATRNTGELFF
NA	TRBJ2-7	NA	TRBV7-6	TGTGCCAGCAGCCCGCTAGCGCCAGCTGAGGCCGAGCAGTACTTC	CASSPLAPAEAEQYF
NA	TRBJ2-2	NA	TRBV7-3	TGTGCCAGCAGCCAGGACAGGAACACCGGGGAGCTGTTTTTT	CASSQDRNTGELFF
NA	TRBJ1-5	NA	TRBV6-1	TGTGCCAGTCAACACGGTGGGGGGGATCAGCCCCAGCATTTT	CASQHGGGDQPQHF
TRBD2	TRBJ2-4	NA	TRBV5-1	TGCGCCAGCAGCTTGGTGGCTAGCGGGGCGGGAATAATGGGAGACATTCAGTACTTC	CASSLVASGAGIMGDIQYF
NA	TRBJ1-3	NA	TRBV19	TGTGCCAGTAGTATCGGGGGAAGGGGAAACACCATATATTTT	CASSIGGRGNTIYF
NA	TRBJ1-1	NA	TRBV19	TGTGCCAGTAGTATAGGATCCACAGGGTTGAGGGCTGAAGCTTTCTTT	CASSIGSTGLRAEAFF
TRBD1	TRBJ2-7	few	TRBV27	TGTGCCAGCAGCTTTCTCGGGACAGGGGGCTACGAGCAGTACTTC	CASSFLGTGGYEQYF
TRBD2	TRBJ2-3	few	TRBV9	TGTGCCAGCAGCGATGGACTAGCGGATAGAGATACGCAGTATTTT	CASSDGLADRDTQYF
NA	TRBJ1-4	NA	TRBV13	TGTGCCAGCAGAGCGGGGGCGGGCGAAAAACTGTTTTTT	CASRAGAGEKLFF
TRBD2	TRBJ2-5	NA	TRBV7-8	TGTGCCAGCAGCTTGCGGCGGGGGAGAGAGACCCAGTACTTC	CASSLRRGRETQYF
TRBD2	TRBJ2-1	NA	TRBV14	TGTGCCAGCAGCCAAAGTCTAGCGGACGGGAATGAGCAGTTCTTC	CASSQSLADGNEQFF
NA	TRBJ1-1	NA	TRBV27	TGTGCCAGCAGTTTCGGGGTGGTCCCTGAAGCTTTCTTT	CASSFGVVPEAFF
NA	TRBJ2-6	NA	TRBV4-1	TGCGCCAGCAGCCAAGACGGCTCTGGGGCCAACGTCCTGACTTTC	CASSQDGSGANVLTF
NA	TRBJ1-2	few	TRBV28	TGTGCCAGCAGTCCCCGGGACAAGCCCTGGTATGGCTACACCTTC	CASSPRDKPWYGYTF
NA	TRBJ2-7	NA	TRBV30	TGTGCCTGGAGTGGAGGGTCTGGGCAGTACTTC	CAWSGGSGQYF
NA	TRBJ1-1	NA	TRBV10-1	TGCGCCAGCATCCGACAGACGAACACTGAAGCTTTCTTT	CASIRQTNTEAFF